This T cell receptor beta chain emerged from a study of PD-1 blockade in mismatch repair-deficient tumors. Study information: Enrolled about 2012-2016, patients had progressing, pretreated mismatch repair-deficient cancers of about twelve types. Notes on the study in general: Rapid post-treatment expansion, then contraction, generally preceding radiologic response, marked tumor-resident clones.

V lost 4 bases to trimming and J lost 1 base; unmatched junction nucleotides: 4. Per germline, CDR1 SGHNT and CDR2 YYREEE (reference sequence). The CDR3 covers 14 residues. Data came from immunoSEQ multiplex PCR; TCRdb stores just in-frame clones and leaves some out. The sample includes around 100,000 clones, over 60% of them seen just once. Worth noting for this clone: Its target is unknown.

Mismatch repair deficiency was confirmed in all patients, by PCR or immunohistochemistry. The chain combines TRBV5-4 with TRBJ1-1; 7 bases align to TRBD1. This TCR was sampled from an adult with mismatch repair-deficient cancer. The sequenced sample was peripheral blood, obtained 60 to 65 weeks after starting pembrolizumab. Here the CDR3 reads CASSTRQGNTEAFF. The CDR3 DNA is TGTGCCAGCAGCACACGACAGGGGAACACTGAAGCTTTCTTT.